These T cell receptor beta chains were read from a single sample in a study of cytomegalovirus exposure and HLA in healthy donors. The table came from immunoSEQ multiplex PCR; TCRdb's copy has only in-frame clones and leaves some out. The table records 150,000 to 200,000 clones, around 62% of them present only once. Sequences were obtained from PBMCs. These receptors all come from a man aged 35-49 years in good health and CMV-seronegative. Both conserved end residues are part of each CDR3. The D gene is left open where the match is weak.

CASSPRGQPGNTIYF TRBJ1-3 TRBV7-9 TRBD1 15
CATSRRTVNNEQFF TRBJ2-1 TRBV15 . 14
CASSLEFRPTPPYEQYF TRBJ2-7 TRBV7-9 . 17
CASRDTGLAGQEQYF TRBJ2-7 TRBV11-1 TRBD2 15
CASSAEGTGVPGTQYF TRBJ2-3 TRBV9 TRBD1 16
CASSPRGARNQPQHF TRBJ1-5 TRBV28 . 15
CASSPGVLTLNYEQYF TRBJ2-7 TRBV18 . 16
CASSPMGRSYNSPLHF TRBJ1-6 TRBV19 . 16
CASSFRTSGVYNEQFF TRBJ2-1 TRBV21-1 . 16
CASSLDPSATYEQYF . TRBV5-6 . 15
CASSSGTSGYNEQFF TRBJ2-1 TRBV5-4 TRBD2 15
CASSQDLRRGSRELEQYF TRBJ2-5 TRBV4-3 . 18
CASSPSAGQNQPQHF TRBJ1-5 TRBV18 . 15
CASSFGGRASSSLTGELFF TRBJ2-2 TRBV7-8 TRBD2 19
CAWVLGGADTQYF TRBJ2-3 TRBV30 TRBD2 13
CASSLGGEQYF TRBJ2-7 TRBV27 TRBD2 11
CASSEFVSPRPDTQYF TRBJ2-3 TRBV10-2 . 16
CATSRVPPGSNQPQHF TRBJ1-5 TRBV15 . 16
CASSRTVFSYEQYF TRBJ2-7 TRBV6-5 . 14
CASSRGQTNTEAFF TRBJ1-1 TRBV21-1 . 14
CAWSVNGNEKLFF TRBJ1-4 TRBV30 . 13
CSGTGTTGEQFF TRBJ2-1 TRBV29-1 . 12
CASSSLVGTSGYNEQFF TRBJ2-1 TRBV27 TRBD2 17
CAITQGADGETQYF TRBJ2-5 TRBV10-3 . 14
CASSANSGADGYTF TRBJ1-2 TRBV9 . 14
CASSQGVGQQGYGYTF TRBJ1-2 TRBV4-2 . 16
CAWSAGSSYNEQFF TRBJ2-1 TRBV30 . 14
CASSSDGFSGNTIYF TRBJ1-3 TRBV5-4 . 15